The T cell receptor beta chain under discussion was sequenced for a study of identifying expanded T cells in peripheral blood. A note on this clone: Its target is not known.

Study conclusions and caveats: Across healthy donors, higher total template counts meant significantly greater roughly 2-week count variance. About 1.2 clones differed between technical replicates, versus around 15 and 19 over time.

Collection occurred without any documented infections or immune events in donors. Data came from immunoSEQ multiplex PCR; TCRdb stores just in-frame clones and leaves some out. Counted here are over 85,000 clones, about nine tenths occurring once; the ten biggest clones make up roughly 14%. The sequence derives from a person aged 18-70 years in good health. The sample comprised blood.

The DNA for the CDR3 is TGTGCCAGCAGTTCAGGGGGCGGGATTGAAAAACTGTTTTTT. This encodes CASSSGGGIEKLFF. This chain joins TRBV6-1 and TRBJ1-4; 8 positions match TRBD1. Germline CDR1 MNHNS, CDR2 SASEGT. V gave up 5 bases and J gave up 7 bases; unmatched junction bases: 6. The CDR3 has 14 amino acids.